The 28 T cell receptor beta chains below all came from one sample that was sequenced in a study of blood T cell repertoires in COVID-19. The repertoire was sequenced with immunoSEQ multiplex PCR; TCRdb's copy has only in-frame clones and lacks some. Altogether 250,000 to 350,000 clones are present, about nine tenths being singletons, with the ten largest covering around 12%. The specimen was peripheral blood. The receptors come from a woman in her sixties or seventies with acute or convalescent COVID-19.

This clone appeared once. The chain combines TRBV6-1 with TRBJ1-1; D is possibly TRBD1 (5 bases). The CDR3 loop spans 14 amino acids. Germline loops: CDR1 MNHNS, CDR2 SASEGT. Trimming pared 1 base from V and 11 bases from J, leaving 17 bases between. CDR3: CASSEVGGLGVAFF. The CDR3 nucleotides are TGTGCCAGCAGTGAAGTTGGGGGGTTGGGCGTGGCTTTCTTT.

J is TRBJ2-7 and V is TRBV21-1; TRBD2 reflects the table's D call only, with no check against the DNA. TRBV21-1 is a pseudogene. This CDR3 has 14 residues. The CDR3 reads CASSKVWRGDEQYF. CDR3 nucleotides: TGTGCCAGCAGCAAAGTTTGGAGGGGCGACGAGCAGTACTTC.

V and J are TRBV7-8 and TRBJ1-4, with D possibly being TRBD1 (6 bases). This CDR3 region has 15 residues. V was shortened by 5 bases and J by 4 bases, with 14 bases between the two germline ends. Germline V lookup: CDR1 SGHVS, CDR2 FQNEAQ. The CDR3 reads CASSQKRGYNEKLFF. The CDR3 coding sequence is TGTGCCAGCAGCCAAAAGAGGGGGTATAATGAAAAACTGTTTTTT. Complete variable domain (other parts from reference TRBV7-8 and TRBJ1-4): GAGVSQSPRYKVAKRGQDVALRCDPISGHVSLFWYQQALGQGPEFLTYFQNEAQLDKSGLPSDRFFAERPEGSVSTLKIQRTQQEDSAVYLCASSQKRGYNEKLFFGSGTQLSVL.

The gene calls are TRBV7-2 and TRBJ2-1; 13 bases line up with TRBD2. CDR1 and CDR2 from the germline V gene are SGHTA and FQGNSA. The length of the CDR3 is 19 residues. J gave up 7 bases and V 2 bases, and 14 bases lay outside the gene matches. The CDR3 is CASSLNPRTSGGLPNEQFF. In DNA, the CDR3 is TGTGCCAGCAGCTTAAACCCGCGGACTAGCGGGGGCCTACCAAATGAGCAGTTCTTC.

The chain uses TRBV4-1 and TRBJ2-3; the match to TRBD1 covers 9 bases. J lost 3 bases, V lost 2 bases, and 6 bases had no gene match. This CDR3 is 16 amino acids long. From germline, CDR1 is MGHRA and CDR2 YSYEKL. The CDR3 coding sequence is TGCGCCAGCAGCCAATCGACAGGGGGTTTGACAGATACGCAGTATTTT. It specifies CASSQSTGGLTDTQYF.

The V call is TRBV29-1, the J call TRBJ2-7, with 8 bases that match TRBD1. The CDR3 loop spans 14 amino acids. In germline, CDR1 is SQVTM, CDR2 ANQGSEA. The ends lost 4 bases at V and 7 bases at J; junction bases unmatched: 12. CDR3 region: CSVVSAQGAREQYF. The CDR3 nucleotides read TGCAGCGTTGTCTCGGCCCAGGGGGCGCGGGAGCAGTACTTC.

The V gene is TRBV19, the J gene TRBJ1-5; TRBD1 aligns across 7 bases. Germline V gene sequence: CDR1 LNHDA, CDR2 SQIVND (reference sequence). The CDR3 has 15 residues. The V segment lost 7 bases and the J segment 7 bases; nucleotides outside the gene matches: 13. This CDR3 is CASTTNDRAAQPQHF. In DNA, the CDR3 is TGTGCCAGTACCACGAATGACAGGGCGGCACAGCCCCAGCATTTT.

This chain links TRBV3-1 (or the pseudogene TRBV3-2) with TRBJ2-1; D perhaps matches TRBD2 (6 bases). Per germline, CDR1 LGHDT and CDR2 YNNKEL (reference sequence). Trimming pared 4 bases from V and 1 base from J, leaving 14 bases between. CDR3 size: 16 residues. The CDR3 sequence is CASSRTSRGSYNEQFF. The DNA for the CDR3 is TGTGCCAGCAGCCGCACTAGCCGCGGGTCCTACAATGAGCAGTTCTTC.

The chain links TRBV6-5 to TRBJ2-1; 13 nucleotides line up with TRBD2. J was trimmed by 7 bases and V by 4 bases; bases with no gene match: 4. Germline V CDR1 and CDR2: MNHEY, SVGAGI. This CDR3 contains 15 residues. The CDR3 spells CASSSGTSGINEQFF. The CDR3 DNA follows: TGTGCCAGCAGTTCCGGGACTAGCGGGATAAATGAGCAGTTCTTC.

V usage is TRBV29-1 and J usage is TRBJ2-7; a possible D gene is TRBD1 (5 bases). Germline V gives CDR1 SQVTM, CDR2 ANQGSEA. The CDR3 extends over 14 amino acids. Deletions cut 2 bases from V and 1 base from J, with 12 bases between. CDR3 bases: TGCAGCGTTGAAAGGGGTAGTGAGTCCTACGAGCAGTACTTC. Amino acid sequence: CSVERGSESYEQYF.

This chain links TRBV12-3 or TRBV12-4 with TRBJ1-4; 8 bases align to TRBD1. The CDR3 has 13 residues. The J segment lost 8 bases and the V segment lost 6 bases, leaving 5 bases of the junction unmatched. The CDR3 coding sequence is TGTGCCAGCAGAGGACAGGGCGCGGAAAAACTGTTTTTT. Its translation is CASRGQGAEKLFF.

V usage is TRBV18 and J usage is TRBJ1-1; possible D gene TRBD1, 5 bases. The germline V gene has CDR1 KGHSH and CDR2 LQKENI. The CDR3 is 16 residues long. V was pared by 3 bases and J by 0 bases, with 14 bases between. CDR3 protein: CASSPAPGLLNTEAFF. The CDR3 DNA is TGTGCCAGCTCACCCGCGCCGGGACTCTTGAACACTGAAGCTTTCTTT.

The rearrangement joins TRBV2 to TRBJ2-7, with TRBD1 matching 11 bases. The germline gives CDR1 SNHLY, CDR2 FYNNEI. V shed 6 bases, J shed 4 bases, and the junction held 8 bases outside the gene matches. The CDR3 length is 15 residues. CDR3 coding DNA: TGTGCCAGCAGCCCACGCCGGGACAGGGGGTACGAGCAGTACTTC. Translation: CASSPRRDRGYEQYF. The full variable domain, in which reference TRBV2 and TRBJ2-7 provide the parts outside the CDR3, is EPEVTQTPSHQVTQMGQEVILRCVPISNHLYFYWYRQILGQKVEFLVSFYNNEISEKSEIFDDQFSVERPDGSNFTLKIRSTKLEDSAMYFCASSPRRDRGYEQYFGPGTRLTVT.

CDR3 nucleotides: TGTGCCAGCAGCCTCGGACAGGGACAATACGAGCAGTACTTC. It translates to CASSLGQGQYEQYF. The V and J genes are TRBV7-3 and TRBJ2-7; 8 bases match TRBD1. Trimming at V came to 5 bases and at J to 4 bases, leaving 7 bases not matched to a gene. The germline V gene has CDR1 SGHTA and CDR2 FQGTGA. The CDR3 has 14 amino acids.

The chain has TRBV29-1 and TRBJ2-3; 9 bases agree with TRBD2. The V segment lost 7 bases and the J segment 2 bases; nucleotides outside the gene matches: 7. This CDR3 region has 14 residues. Germline V gene data show CDR1 as SQVTM and CDR2 as ANQGSEA. The DNA for the CDR3 is TGCAGCGCTGAGGCTAGCGGGGCCACAGATACGCAGTATTTT. This codes for CSAEASGATDTQYF.

The V call is TRBV27, the J call TRBJ2-2, with D hard to call. The CDR3 length is 14 residues. V lost 6 bases and J 4 bases, leaving 12 bases between the germline ends. Germline V gives CDR1 MNHEY, CDR2 SMNVEV (reference sequence). The CDR3 region has the DNA TGTGCCAGCAGCTCCGACATCCGCACCGGGGAGCTGTTTTTT. Protein product: CASSSDIRTGELFF.

The chain carries TRBV19 and TRBJ1-4, with TRBD1 as a possible D gene (6 bases). The CDR3 has 15 residues. The V gene lost 4 bases and the J gene lost 4 bases, with 13 bases spanning the gap. The germline CDR1 and CDR2 sequences are LNHDA and SQIVND (reference sequence). The CDR3 DNA reads as TGTGCCAGTAGTAGTCAGACAGGCCGTAATGAAAAACTGTTTTTT. It yields the protein CASSSQTGRNEKLFF.

The rearrangement joins TRBV5-1 to TRBJ1-4, with TRBD1 identical over 10 bases. J was trimmed by 12 bases and V by 4 bases; bases with no gene match: 9. The CDR3 loop spans 14 amino acids. Germline loops: CDR1 SGHRS, CDR2 YFSETQ. The chain's CDR3 is CASSPGTGEGELFF. In DNA, the CDR3 is TGCGCCAGCAGCCCCGGGACAGGGGAAGGAGAACTGTTTTTT.

V usage is TRBV3-1 (or the pseudogene TRBV3-2) and J usage is TRBJ1-2, with TRBD1 matching over 9 bases. Germline V gene data show CDR1 as LGHDT and CDR2 as YNNKEL (reference sequence). V shed 4 bases and J 7 bases; nucleotides not matched to a gene: 1. This CDR3 is built from 12 residues. DNA of the CDR3: TGTGCCAGCAGCCCGACAGGGGGTGGCTACACCTTC. Amino acid sequence: CASSPTGGGYTF.

The chain carries TRBV6-5 and TRBJ2-1, with D tentatively TRBD2 (7 bases). CDR1 and CDR2 from the germline V gene are MNHEY and SVGAGI. The V end was cut by 6 bases, the J end by 7 bases, with 19 bases between. The length of the CDR3 is 15 residues. This chain's CDR3 is CASRRGTTNINEQFF. In DNA, the CDR3 is TGTGCCAGCAGGAGGGGGACTACCAACATTAATGAGCAGTTCTTC.

V is TRBV7-8 and J is TRBJ1-5; D may be TRBD1 (6 bases). The V end was cut by 3 bases, the J end by 6 bases, with 12 bases between. This CDR3 is built from 14 residues. Germline V gene lookup returns CDR1 SGHVS and CDR2 FQNEAQ. The CDR3 loop is CASSFIGGSQPQHF. The CDR3 DNA is TGTGCCAGCAGCTTTATAGGGGGAAGTCAGCCCCAGCATTTT. Using reference TRBV7-8 and TRBJ1-5 for the parts outside the CDR3, the full variable domain is GAGVSQSPRYKVAKRGQDVALRCDPISGHVSLFWYQQALGQGPEFLTYFQNEAQLDKSGLPSDRFFAERPEGSVSTLKIQRTQQEDSAVYLCASSFIGGSQPQHFGDGTRLSIL.

The chain has TRBV10-3 and TRBJ1-1; 8 bases fit TRBD1. Germline V CDR1 and CDR2: ENHRY, SYGVKD. V gave up 6 bases and J gave up 5 bases; unmatched junction bases: 8. This CDR3 contains 14 residues. In nucleotides, the CDR3 is TGTGCCATCAGGGTGGACAGGGATGGAACTGAAGCTTTCTTT. It specifies CAIRVDRDGTEAFF.

The rearrangement uses TRBV28 and TRBJ2-7; D gene uncertain. The CDR3 totals 14 residues. The V and J ends lost 5 bases and 3 bases respectively, with 14 bases between them. The germline gives CDR1 MDHEN, CDR2 SYDVKM. CDR3 nucleotide sequence: TGTGCCAGCAGTCCCCCGGAGAAGCTCTACGAGCAGTACTTC. This encodes CASSPPEKLYEQYF.

This rearrangement joins TRBV10-1 to TRBJ2-7; 9 nucleotides agree with TRBD2. V dropped 7 bases and J dropped 1; count of bases not matched to a gene: 11. The V gene's germline CDR1 is WNHNN and CDR2 SYGVQD (reference sequence). The CDR3 contains 16 residues. The CDR3 DNA reads as TGCGCCAGCATCCAACGGCGGGGGGGTAAGTCCTACGAGCAGTACTTC. This sequence encodes CASIQRRGGKSYEQYF.

This clone was detected once. The rearrangement uses TRBV28 and TRBJ1-2; 9 bases are a match to TRBD1. This CDR3 is built from 15 residues. In germline, CDR1 is MDHEN, CDR2 SYDVKM. V shed 5 bases and J 3 bases; nucleotides not matched to a gene: 7. The CDR3 here is CASSHGDRDYYGYTF. The DNA for the CDR3 is TGTGCCAGCAGTCACGGGGACAGGGATTACTATGGCTACACCTTC.

This chain connects TRBV7-3 to TRBJ2-1; TRBD2 is a possible D gene (6 bases). Germline CDR1 SGHTA, CDR2 FQGTGA. The CDR3 totals 13 residues. Trimming removed 4 bases from V and 5 bases from J, with 9 bases in between. CDR3 sequence reads: CASSSGLDNEQFF. CDR3 in DNA: TGTGCCAGCAGCTCGGGACTGGACAATGAGCAGTTCTTC.

The chain couples TRBV6-6 to TRBJ2-7; 10 bases are shared with TRBD1. Per germline, CDR1 MNHNY and CDR2 SVGAGI (reference sequence). The CDR3 sequence is 15 residues long. J lost 5 bases, V lost 6 bases, and 10 bases had no gene match. DNA of the CDR3: TGTGCCAGCAGCTCCCGGGACAGGGGATCCCACGAGCAGTACTTC. Translated: CASSSRDRGSHEQYF.

J is TRBJ1-2 and V is TRBV5-6; D is possibly TRBD1 (6 bases). The CDR3 is 14 amino acids. V was cut by 3 bases and J by 6 bases, with 15 bases left in between. The germline V gene encodes CDR1 SGHDT and CDR2 YYEEEE. The chain's CDR3 is CASSYRQVSHGYTF. Here the CDR3 DNA reads TGTGCCAGCAGCTACAGACAGGTCTCACATGGCTACACCTTC. The whole variable domain, filled in from reference TRBV5-6 and TRBJ1-2, reads DAGVTQSPTHLIKTRGQQVTLRCSPKSGHDTVSWYQQALGQGPQFIFQYYEEEERQRGNFPDRFSGHQFPNYSSELNVNALLLGDSALYLCASSYRQVSHGYTFGSGTRLTVV.